Listed below are T cell receptor beta chains from one sample, sequenced in a study of OX40 agonist ivuxolimab in advanced cancers. Sequencing used immunoSEQ multiplex PCR; TCRdb keeps in-frame clones, though not all of them. The data hold over 85,000 clones, with 90% observed a single time. Sequenced here: CD4+ or CD8+ T cells sorted from blood, sampled in a trial of the OX40 agonist ivuxolimab. These receptors were taken from an adult with an advanced solid tumor such as melanoma, head and neck, liver or kidney cancer. Each CDR3 is given with its conserved first and last residue. A D gene is named only where the DNA matches it firmly. Clone size, where shown, is once, few, many, or a class for clones that have expanded.

abundance	d_gene	v_gene	j_gene	CDR3nt	CDR3aa
NA	NA	TRBV7-2	TRBJ1-4	TGTGCCAGCAGCCCCGGGGGGGAGACTAATGAAAAACTGTTTTTT	CASSPGGETNEKLFF
NA	TRBD1	TRBV23-1	TRBJ2-7	TGCGCCAGCAGCCCCCGACAGACAGGGTCCCACGAGCAGTACTTC	CASSPRQTGSHEQYF
NA	NA	TRBV11-3	TRBJ2-5	TGTGCCAGCAGCCATCGGAATAGCGGAGACCAAGAGACCCAGTACTTC	CASSHRNSGDQETQYF
NA	NA	TRBV7-2	TRBJ2-5	TGTGCCAGCAGCGATGGACGCGGCCGGCCGCAAGAGACCCAGCACTTC	CASSDGRGRPQETQHF
few	NA	TRBV19	TRBJ1-1	TGTGCCAGTAGTAGAAATGTGGGGACTGAAGCTTTCTTT	CASSRNVGTEAFF
NA	NA	TRBV5-6	TRBJ1-2	TGTGCCAGCAGCTTGGGGTTCGGGGGCAACTATGGCTACACCTTC	CASSLGFGGNYGYTF
once	NA	TRBV28	TRBJ2-3	TGTGCCAGTCTCACAGATACGCAGTATTTT	CASLTDTQYF
NA	NA	TRBV28	TRBJ2-7	TGTGCCAGCAGTCTCTCAGGGTTCAGCTCCTACGAGCAGTACTTC	CASSLSGFSSYEQYF
NA	TRBD2	TRBV19	TRBJ2-7	TGTGCCAGTTCGGAAGTGGGCGGGGGGGCCTACGAGCAGTACTTC	CASSEVGGGAYEQYF
NA	TRBD1	TRBV29-1	TRBJ2-1	TGCAGCGTCCCGGGACAGGGGGCCAATGAGCAGTTCTTC	CSVPGQGANEQFF
NA	TRBD2	TRBV4-3	TRBJ2-1	TGCGCCAGCAGCCAAGATCTCGGACTAGCGGGATCGAATTTGGGTGAGCAGTTCTTC	CASSQDLGLAGSNLGEQFF
NA	NA	TRBV28	TRBJ1-1	TGTGCCAGCATAGGGCAGGCCTTAGGAGGTGGCACTGAAGCTTTCTTT	CASIGQALGGGTEAFF
NA	NA	TRBV11-2	TRBJ2-2	TGTGCCAGCATCTGGGGGATGAACACCGGGGAGCTGTTTTTT	CASIWGMNTGELFF
NA	NA	TRBV6-5	TRBJ2-5	TGTGCCAGCAGTCCCGGGGCGGGCCAAGAGACCCAGTACTTC	CASSPGAGQETQYF
NA	NA	TRBV7-3	TRBJ2-3	TGTGCCAGCAGCTTAGCTCGGACGGGCACGCAGTATTTT	CASSLARTGTQYF
NA	NA	TRBV4-3	TRBJ2-1	TGCGCCAGCAGCCATGGGAGGGGGTTCGGGAATGAGCAGTTCTTC	CASSHGRGFGNEQFF
NA	TRBD1	TRBV7-2	TRBJ2-3	TGTGCCAGCAGCTCCCAGGGGGCCAGCACAGATACGCAGTATTTT	CASSSQGASTDTQYF
few	TRBD2	TRBV7-9	TRBJ2-7	TGTGCCAGCAGCCCGAGGGCTAGCGGGCGTTTGGGGCAGTACTTC	CASSPRASGRLGQYF
NA	TRBD2	TRBV28	TRBJ2-3	TGTGCCAGCAAGGAAGGCGGGAGGACAGATACGCAGTATTTT	CASKEGGRTDTQYF
NA	NA	TRBV30	TRBJ2-1	TGTGCCTGGAGTCCCGATCGCTACAATGAGCAGTTCTTC	CAWSPDRYNEQFF
NA	NA	TRBV9	TRBJ2-7	TGTGCCAGCAGCGTCTCCTACGAGCAGTACTTC	CASSVSYEQYF
NA	NA	TRBV5-1	TRBJ2-3	TGCGCCAGCAGCCCGGGACTGCAGCCCACAGATACGCAGTATTTT	CASSPGLQPTDTQYF
NA	TRBD1	TRBV7-8	TRBJ1-1	TGTGCCAGCAGCTTAGTCGACAGGGGGAACACTGAAGCTTTCTTT	CASSLVDRGNTEAFF
once	TRBD1	TRBV19	TRBJ2-7	TGTGCCAGTACCCATAGGGGGACAGGATCCGACGAGCAGTACTTC	CASTHRGTGSDEQYF
NA	TRBD2	TRBV7-2	TRBJ2-3	TGTGCCAGCAGCTTGACGGTATTGCTAGCGGGAGATACGCAGTATTTT	CASSLTVLLAGDTQYF
NA	NA	TRBV30	TRBJ1-3	TGTGCCTGGAGTGTAAAGGGACGGAGCTCTGGAAACACCATATATTTT	CAWSVKGRSSGNTIYF
NA	NA	TRBV6-6	TRBJ1-4	TGTGCCAGCAGTTACTCTGATAACGTTTATGAAAAACTGTTTTTT	CASSYSDNVYEKLFF
NA	NA	TRBV30	TRBJ2-2	TGTGCCTGGAGTGGCCTCCTCGCGACCGGGGAGCTGTTTTTT	CAWSGLLATGELFF
NA	NA	TRBV7-3	TRBJ2-3	TGTGCCAGCACCCCGGGACTCAACACAGATACGCAGTATTTT	CASTPGLNTDTQYF
NA	TRBD2	TRBV18	TRBJ2-7	TGTGCCAGCTCACCATCGGAGCGGGAGAGCTCCTACGAGCAGTACTTC	CASSPSERESSYEQYF
NA	NA	TRBV11-3	TRBJ2-3	TGTGCCAGCAGCTTCTCAGCGAGCACAGATACGCAGTATTTT	CASSFSASTDTQYF
NA	TRBD1	TRBV11-3	TRBJ1-4	TGTGCCAGCAGCCCGCGGACAGGAAATGAAAAACTGTTTTTT	CASSPRTGNEKLFF
NA	NA	TRBV6-5	TRBJ1-5	TGTGCCAGCAGTTACTCAGGGGGGGGTAAACAGCCCCAGCATTTT	CASSYSGGGKQPQHF
NA	TRBD2	TRBV4-2	TRBJ2-2	TGTGCCAGCAGCCATCATGGACCTAGCGGGAGGGCCGTGAGCGGGGAGCTGTTTTTT	CASSHHGPSGRAVSGELFF
NA	NA	TRBV2	TRBJ2-7	TGTGCCAGCAGGTACAAGTACGAGCAGTACTTC	CASRYKYEQYF
NA	TRBD2	TRBV7-3	TRBJ2-2	TGTGCCAGCAGCTTGTCTAGCGGGAGTACCGGGGAGCTGTTTTTT	CASSLSSGSTGELFF
NA	NA	TRBV6-1	TRBJ1-5	TGTGCCAGCACTTGGGGGGCGGGTAGCAATCAGCCCCAGCATTTT	CASTWGAGSNQPQHF
few	NA	TRBV7-9	TRBJ1-1	TGTGCCAGCAGCCCCACGACAGTTATTATGAACACTGAAGCTTTCTTT	CASSPTTVIMNTEAFF
NA	NA	TRBV2	TRBJ1-4	TGTGCCAGCAGTGGAAGTGGGAGGGAAAAACTGTTTTTT	CASSGSGREKLFF
once	TRBD2	TRBV2	TRBJ2-1	TGTGCCAGCAGTGGAAATAGCGGGGTATACAATGAGCAGTTCTTC	CASSGNSGVYNEQFF
NA	NA	TRBV10-3	TRBJ2-7	TGTGCCACCAAAGGGGAGGGGGCGGGCGAGCAGTACTTC	CATKGEGAGEQYF
NA	NA	TRBV11-3	TRBJ2-5	TGTGCCAGCAGCTTAGGGTTGACAGGACCGGAAGAGACCCAGTACTTC	CASSLGLTGPEETQYF